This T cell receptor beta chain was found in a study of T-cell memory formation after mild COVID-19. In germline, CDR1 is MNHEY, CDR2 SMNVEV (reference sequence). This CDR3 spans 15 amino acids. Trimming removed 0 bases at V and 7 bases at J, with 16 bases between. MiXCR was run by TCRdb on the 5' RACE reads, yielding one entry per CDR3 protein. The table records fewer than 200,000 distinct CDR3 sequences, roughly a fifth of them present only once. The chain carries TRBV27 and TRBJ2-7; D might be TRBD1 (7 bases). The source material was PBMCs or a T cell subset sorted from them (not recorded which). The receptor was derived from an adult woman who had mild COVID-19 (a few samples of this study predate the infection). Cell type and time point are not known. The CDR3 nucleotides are TGTGCCAGCAGTTTATCGGCAGGGGGGCTAGGAGAGCAGTACTTC. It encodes CASSLSAGGLGEQYF.